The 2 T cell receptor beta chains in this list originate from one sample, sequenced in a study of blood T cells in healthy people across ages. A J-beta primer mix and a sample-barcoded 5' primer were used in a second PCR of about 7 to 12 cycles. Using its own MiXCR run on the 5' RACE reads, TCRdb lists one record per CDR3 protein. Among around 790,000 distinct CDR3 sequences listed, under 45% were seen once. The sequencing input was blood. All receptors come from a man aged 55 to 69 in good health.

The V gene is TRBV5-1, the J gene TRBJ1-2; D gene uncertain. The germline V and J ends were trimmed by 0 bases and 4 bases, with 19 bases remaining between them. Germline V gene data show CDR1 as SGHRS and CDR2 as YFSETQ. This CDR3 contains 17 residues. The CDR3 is CASSLVGPPALTYGYTF. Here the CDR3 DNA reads TGCGCCAGCAGCTTGGTCGGCCCCCCGGCCCTCACCTATGGCTACACCTTC.

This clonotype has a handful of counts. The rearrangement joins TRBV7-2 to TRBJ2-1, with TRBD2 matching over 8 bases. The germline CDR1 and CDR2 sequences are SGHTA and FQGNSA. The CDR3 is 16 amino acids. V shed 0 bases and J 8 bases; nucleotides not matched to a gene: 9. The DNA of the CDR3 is TGTGCCAGCAGCTTAGCGCTGGGCGGGGGGCGTGATGAGCAGTTCTTC. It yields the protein CASSLALGGGRDEQFF.